This T cell receptor beta chain was captured in a study of CD8 T cells in ankylosing spondylitis. Study results and limitations: Seemingly distinctive of ankylosing spondylitis blood was a TCR beta motif formed by eight highly homologous variants. Clones linked to disease were reported to show significant enrichment in matched ankylosing spondylitis synovial fluid. Reactive arthritis synovial fluid and blood previously showed some of these motif variants.

Germline V lookup: CDR1 SEHNR, CDR2 FQNEAQ (reference sequence). The CDR3 loop spans 11 amino acids. V trimming: 11 bases; J trimming: 3 bases; junction bases outside the gene matches: 3. This clonotype was counted at least ten times. Its target is unknown. Using quantitative 5'-RACE with molecular barcodes, the authors made TCR beta libraries. Each CDR3 protein gets one entry after TCRdb re-called the 5' RACE reads with MiXCR. In the table there are 150,000 to 250,000 distinct CDR3 sequences, 9.5% to 15% of which are singletons. The receptor's source is a male donor with ankylosing spondylitis or in good health (not recorded which). Input material: blood, either unsorted or a sorted T cell fraction (not recorded which). This sequence joins TRBV7-9 and TRBJ1-2; the match to TRBD1 covers 7 bases. CDR3 region: CAATGDYGYTF. DNA of the CDR3: TGTGCCGCTACAGGGGACTATGGCTACACCTTC. Full variable domain (rest looked up from reference TRBV7-9 and TRBJ1-2): DTGVSQNPRHKITKRGQNVTFRCDPISEHNRLYWYRQTLGQGPEFLTYFQNEAQLEKSRLLSDRFSAERPKGSFSTLEIQRTEQGDSAMYLCAATGDYGYTFGSGTRLTVV.